The subject of this entry is one T cell receptor (beta chain). The same CDR3 can be traced to other DNA sequences in this sample. The data derive from a study of blood T cell repertoires in COVID-19. The V gene lost 5 bases and the J gene lost 3 bases, with 13 bases spanning the gap. CDR3 length: 14 residues. Germline CDR1 LNHDA, CDR2 SQIVND (reference sequence). Per the study methods: Amplified reference gene primers provided the basis for estimating nucleated cell counts. Profiling relied on immunoSEQ multiplex PCR, and the TCRdb table lists in-frame clones only, not all of them. That table supplies the V and J calls and clone size; D and trimming were determined from the DNA. Among 300,000 to 400,000 clones listed, roughly 88% were seen once.

This TCR was sampled from a woman in her twenties or thirties with COVID-19, enrolled during active disease. The sequencing sample was made of peripheral blood. V usage is TRBV19 and J usage is TRBJ1-1; TRBD1 is a possible D gene (5 bases). This chain's CDR3 is CASSLSGRDTEAFF. The CDR3, as DNA: TGTGCCAGTAGTCTGTCGGGCAGGGACACTGAAGCTTTCTTT.